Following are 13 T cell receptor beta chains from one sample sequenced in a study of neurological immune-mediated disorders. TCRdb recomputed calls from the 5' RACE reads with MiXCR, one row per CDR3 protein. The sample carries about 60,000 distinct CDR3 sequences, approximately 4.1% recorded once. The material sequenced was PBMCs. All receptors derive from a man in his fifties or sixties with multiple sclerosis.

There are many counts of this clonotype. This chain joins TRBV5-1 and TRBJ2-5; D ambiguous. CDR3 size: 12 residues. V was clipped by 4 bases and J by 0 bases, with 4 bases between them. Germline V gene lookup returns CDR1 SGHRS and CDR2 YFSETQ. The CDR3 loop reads CASSRDQETQYF. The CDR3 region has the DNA TGCGCCAGCAGCCGGGACCAAGAGACCCAGTACTTC. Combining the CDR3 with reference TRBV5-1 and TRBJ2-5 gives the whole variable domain KAGVTQTPRYLIKTRGQQVTLSCSPISGHRSVSWYQQTPGQGLQFLFEYFSETQRNKGNFPGRFSGRQFSNSRSEMNVSTLELGDSALYLCASSRDQETQYFGPGTRLLVL.

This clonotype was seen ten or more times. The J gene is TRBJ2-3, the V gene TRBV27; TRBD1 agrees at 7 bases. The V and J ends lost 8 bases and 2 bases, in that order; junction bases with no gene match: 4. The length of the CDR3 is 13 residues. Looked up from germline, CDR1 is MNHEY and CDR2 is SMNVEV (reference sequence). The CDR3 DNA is TGTGCCAGCCGGGACAGAGACACAGATACGCAGTATTTT. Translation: CASRDRDTDTQYF.

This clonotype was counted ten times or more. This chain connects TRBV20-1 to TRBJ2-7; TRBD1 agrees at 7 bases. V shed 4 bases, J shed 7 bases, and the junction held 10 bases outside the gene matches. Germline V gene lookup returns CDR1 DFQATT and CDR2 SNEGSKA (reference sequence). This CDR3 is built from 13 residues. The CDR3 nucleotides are TGCAGTGCTATCAACAGGGGTTCGGGAGAGCAGTACTTC. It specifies CSAINRGSGEQYF.

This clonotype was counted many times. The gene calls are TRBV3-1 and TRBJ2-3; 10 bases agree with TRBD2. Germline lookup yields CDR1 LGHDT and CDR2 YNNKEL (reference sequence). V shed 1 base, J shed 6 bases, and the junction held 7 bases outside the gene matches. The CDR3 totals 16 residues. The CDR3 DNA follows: TGTGCCAGCAGCCAAGCTTCTAGCGGGAGCTCGGATACGCAGTATTTT. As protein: CASSQASSGSSDTQYF.

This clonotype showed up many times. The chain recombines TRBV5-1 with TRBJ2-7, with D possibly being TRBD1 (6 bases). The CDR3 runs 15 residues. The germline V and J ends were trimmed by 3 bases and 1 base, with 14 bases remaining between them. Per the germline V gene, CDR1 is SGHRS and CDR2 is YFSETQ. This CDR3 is CASSWTGHQSYEQYF. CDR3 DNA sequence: TGCGCCAGCAGCTGGACGGGACACCAGTCCTACGAGCAGTACTTC.

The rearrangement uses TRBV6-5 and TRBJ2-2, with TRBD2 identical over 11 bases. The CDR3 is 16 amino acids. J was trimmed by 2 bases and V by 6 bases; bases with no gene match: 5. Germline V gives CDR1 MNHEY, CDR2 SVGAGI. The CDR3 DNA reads TGTGCCAGCAGCCTTGGGACTAGCGGAAACACCGGGGAGCTGTTTTTT. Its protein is CASSLGTSGNTGELFF.

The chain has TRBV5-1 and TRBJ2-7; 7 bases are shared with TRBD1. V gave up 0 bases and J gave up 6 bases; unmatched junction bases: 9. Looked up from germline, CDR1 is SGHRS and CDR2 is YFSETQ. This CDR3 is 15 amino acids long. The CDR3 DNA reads TGCGCCAGCAGCTTGGGGGACAGCCTTTTGGCCGAGCAGTACTTC. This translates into CASSLGDSLLAEQYF.

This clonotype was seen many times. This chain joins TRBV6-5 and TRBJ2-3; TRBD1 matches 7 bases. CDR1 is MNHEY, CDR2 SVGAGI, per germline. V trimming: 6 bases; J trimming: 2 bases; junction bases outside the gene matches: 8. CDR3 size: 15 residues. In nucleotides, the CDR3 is TGTGCCAGCAGAGTAAAAGGGGGCTTCACAGATACGCAGTATTTT. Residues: CASRVKGGFTDTQYF.

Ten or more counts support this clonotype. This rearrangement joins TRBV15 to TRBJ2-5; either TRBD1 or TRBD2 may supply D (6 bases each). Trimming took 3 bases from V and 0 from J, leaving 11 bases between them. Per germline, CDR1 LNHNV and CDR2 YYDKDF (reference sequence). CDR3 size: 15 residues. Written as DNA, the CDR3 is TGTGCCACCAGCAGGACAGGAGGGTACCAAGAGACCCAGTACTTC. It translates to CATSRTGGYQETQYF.

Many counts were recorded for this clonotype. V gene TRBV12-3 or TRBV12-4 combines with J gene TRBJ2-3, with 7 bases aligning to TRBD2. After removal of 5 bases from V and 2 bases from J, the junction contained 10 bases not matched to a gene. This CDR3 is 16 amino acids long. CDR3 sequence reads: CASSPFGGSFTDTQYF. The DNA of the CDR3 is TGTGCCAGCAGTCCCTTCGGGGGGTCATTCACAGATACGCAGTATTTT.

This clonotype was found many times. The CDR3 nucleotides read TGTGCCATCAGTGAGGTAGTGACGGGGGGCGTAGACACTGAAGCTTTCTTT. It specifies CAISEVVTGGVDTEAFF. This chain links TRBV10-3 with TRBJ1-1; the D gene is possibly TRBD1 (6 bases). Trimming cost V 2 bases and J 3 bases, with 19 bases left between them. This CDR3 has 17 amino acids. Germline lookup yields CDR1 ENHRY and CDR2 SYGVKD.

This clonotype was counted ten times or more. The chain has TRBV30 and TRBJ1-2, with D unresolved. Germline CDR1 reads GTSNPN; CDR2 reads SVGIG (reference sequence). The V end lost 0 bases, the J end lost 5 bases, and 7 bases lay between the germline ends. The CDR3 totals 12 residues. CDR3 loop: CAWSVAGYGYTF. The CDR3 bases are TGTGCCTGGAGTGTAGCTGGGTATGGCTACACCTTC.

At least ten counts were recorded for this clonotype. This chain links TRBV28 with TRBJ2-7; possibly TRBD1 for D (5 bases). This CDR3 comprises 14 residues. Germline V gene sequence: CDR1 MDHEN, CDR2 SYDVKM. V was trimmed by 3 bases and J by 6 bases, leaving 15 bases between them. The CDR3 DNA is TGTGCCAGCAGTTTTTCGTCAGGGTACTCCGAGCAGTACTTC. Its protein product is CASSFSSGYSEQYF.